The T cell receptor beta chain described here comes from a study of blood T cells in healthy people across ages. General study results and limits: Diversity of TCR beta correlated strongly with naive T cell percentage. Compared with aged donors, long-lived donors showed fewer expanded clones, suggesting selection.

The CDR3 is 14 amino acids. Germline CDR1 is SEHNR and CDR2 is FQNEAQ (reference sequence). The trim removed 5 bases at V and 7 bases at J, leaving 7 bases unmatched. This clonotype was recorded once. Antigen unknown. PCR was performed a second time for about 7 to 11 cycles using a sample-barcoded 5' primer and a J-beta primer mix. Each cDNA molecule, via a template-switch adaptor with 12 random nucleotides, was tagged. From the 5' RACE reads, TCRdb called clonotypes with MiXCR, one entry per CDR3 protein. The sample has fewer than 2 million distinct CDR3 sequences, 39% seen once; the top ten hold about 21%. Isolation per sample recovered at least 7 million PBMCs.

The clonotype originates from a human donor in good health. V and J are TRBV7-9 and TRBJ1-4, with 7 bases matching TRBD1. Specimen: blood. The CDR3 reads CASSEDRIFEKLFF. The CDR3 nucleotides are TGTGCCAGCAGCGAGGACAGGATTTTTGAAAAACTGTTTTTT.